Below, 23 T cell receptor beta chains from the same sample are listed, as sequenced in a study of T cells expressing NK-cell markers. TCRdb reprocessed the 5' RACE reads, keeping one entry per CDR3 protein, no DNA. This sample contains 200,000 to 300,000 distinct CDR3 sequences. The material sequenced was blood T cells: a sorted CD56 or NKG2C T cell subset, CD4+ or CD8+ T cells, or bulk PBMC T cells (not recorded which). Receptors originate from a man younger than 35 in good health.

The chain uses TRBV9 and TRBJ1-4; TCRdb designates TRBD1, a call that cannot be tested without DNA. In germline, CDR1 is SGDLS, CDR2 YYNGEE. This CDR3 is built from 14 residues. Here the CDR3 reads CASSVEVGDEKLFF.

This chain uses TRBV6-2 or TRBV6-3 with TRBJ1-1; with no DNA, the TCRdb D assignment of TRBD1 cannot be verified. The CDR3 has 14 amino acids. The germline V gene has CDR1 MNHEY and CDR2 SVGEGT. CDR3 protein: CASSRDSHNTEAFF.

The chain combines TRBV20-1 with TRBJ2-1; TCRdb proposes TRBD1, but this gene call is untestable without DNA. Germline V lookup: CDR1 DFQATT, CDR2 SNEGSKA (reference sequence). This CDR3 has 14 amino acids. The CDR3: CSVVRDRVANEQFF.

V gene TRBV12-3 or TRBV12-4 combines with J gene TRBJ2-1; TCRdb indicates TRBD2, and absent DNA this call remains unverified. This CDR3 is built from 15 residues. The CDR3 reads CASSFRTSGYNEQFF.

The chain uses TRBV14 and TRBJ2-1; no DNA is available, so the TRBD2 call from TCRdb remains unchecked. The CDR3 has 16 amino acids. The germline V gene has CDR1 SGHDN and CDR2 FVKESK. The CDR3 region is CASSQGPGLADNEQFF.

The rearrangement joins TRBV24-1 to TRBJ2-7; TCRdb returns TRBD1, unconfirmable since there is no DNA. The CDR3 totals 13 residues. The germline V gene has CDR1 KGHDR and CDR2 SFDVKD. CDR3 region: CATTKTASYEQYF.

The chain uses TRBV25-1 and TRBJ2-1; with no DNA, the TCRdb D assignment of TRBD2 cannot be verified. Germline V gene data show CDR1 as MGHDK and CDR2 as SYGVNS. The CDR3 runs to 14 residues. CDR3: CASSASPSYNEQFF.

V usage is TRBV29-1 and J usage is TRBJ2-2; with no DNA, the TCRdb D assignment of TRBD2 cannot be verified. Per the germline V gene, CDR1 is SQVTM and CDR2 is ANQGSEA. This CDR3 is 16 amino acids long. The chain's CDR3 is CSAYLKGLATAGELFF.

This chain uses TRBV12-3 or TRBV12-4 with TRBJ1-2; no DNA is available, so the TRBD1 call from TCRdb remains unchecked. The CDR3 runs to 14 residues. The CDR3 loop is CASTTSNRVYGYTF.

The chain is built from TRBV10-2 and TRBJ2-3; TCRdb's D gene call, TRBD1, goes unchecked for lack of DNA. This CDR3 is built from 13 residues. The germline CDR1 and CDR2 sequences are WSHSY and SAAADI. CDR3 sequence: CASSESTGATQYF.

The CDR3 sequence: CASSVSVAGGEQYF. The V gene is TRBV9, the J gene TRBJ2-7; the D call of TRBD2 rests on TCRdb alone, since no DNA is present to check it. This CDR3 is 14 amino acids long. Germline V CDR1 and CDR2: SGDLS, YYNGEE.

The gene calls are TRBV20-1 and TRBJ2-5; the D gene TCRdb calls, TRBD2, cannot be checked with no DNA. The CDR3 has 14 amino acids. The V gene's germline CDR1 is DFQATT and CDR2 SNEGSKA (reference sequence). The CDR3 loop reads CSASSGRAPETQYF.

The V call is TRBV12-3 or TRBV12-4, the J call TRBJ1-2; TCRdb gives TRBD1 as the D gene, but with no DNA this cannot be confirmed. The CDR3 loop spans 18 amino acids. CDR3 region: CASSTPGTGFGSGYGYTF.

This chain uses TRBV7-6 with TRBJ2-7. The CDR3 has 13 amino acids. Germline V CDR1 and CDR2: SGHVS, FNYEAQ. The CDR3 is CASSRWRSYEQYF.

The chain couples TRBV20-1 to TRBJ2-5; no DNA is available, so the TRBD2 call from TCRdb remains unchecked. The V gene's germline CDR1 is DFQATT and CDR2 SNEGSKA (reference sequence). The CDR3 is 16 residues long. CDR3 residues: CSASKSSGRARETQYF.

V is TRBV29-1 and J is TRBJ2-5; TCRdb indicates TRBD1, and absent DNA this call remains unverified. Germline V CDR1 and CDR2: SQVTM, ANQGSEA. The CDR3 is made up of 14 amino acids. The chain's CDR3 is CSVEWQGAGETQYF. The full variable domain, its missing parts supplied by reference TRBV29-1 and TRBJ2-5, is SAVISQKPSRDICQRGTSLTIQCQVDSQVTMMFWYRQQPGQSLTLIATANQGSEATYESGFVIDKFPISRPNLTFSTLTVSNMSPEDSSIYLCSVEWQGAGETQYFGPGTRLLVL.

This chain joins TRBV5-1 and TRBJ1-1. The CDR3 consists of 13 residues. Germline V gene lookup returns CDR1 SGHRS and CDR2 YFSETQ. The CDR3 loop reads CASSNDFRTEAFF.

CDR3 sequence reads: CASRPVSDHNEQFF. J is TRBJ2-1 and V is TRBV5-1; the TCRdb call, TRBD1, lacks DNA for checking. CDR1 SGHRS and CDR2 YFSETQ come from the germline V gene. CDR3 size: 14 residues.

This rearrangement joins TRBV15 to TRBJ2-4; without DNA, the TCRdb call of TRBD2 cannot be checked. Germline-derived CDR1 and CDR2 are LNHNV and YYDKDF (reference sequence). The CDR3 consists of 16 residues. The CDR3 is CATSRVLAGPENIQYF.

The V and J genes are TRBV5-1 and TRBJ2-1. The germline V gene has CDR1 SGHRS and CDR2 YFSETQ. The CDR3 is 11 amino acids. The CDR3: CASSLDREQFF.

The rearrangement links TRBV12-3 or TRBV12-4 to TRBJ1-2; the D call of TRBD1 rests on TCRdb alone, since no DNA is present to check it. There are 13 residues in the CDR3. CDR3 region: CASSFLPGYGYTF.

The chain combines TRBV20-1 with TRBJ2-5; TCRdb returns TRBD2, unconfirmable since there is no DNA. This CDR3 is 14 amino acids long. Germline lookup yields CDR1 DFQATT and CDR2 SNEGSKA (reference sequence). The CDR3 region is CSASGTYAEETQYF.

This chain uses TRBV5-1 with TRBJ2-1. The length of the CDR3 is 12 residues. Germline V gives CDR1 SGHRS, CDR2 YFSETQ. The chain's CDR3 is CASSPPSNEQFF.